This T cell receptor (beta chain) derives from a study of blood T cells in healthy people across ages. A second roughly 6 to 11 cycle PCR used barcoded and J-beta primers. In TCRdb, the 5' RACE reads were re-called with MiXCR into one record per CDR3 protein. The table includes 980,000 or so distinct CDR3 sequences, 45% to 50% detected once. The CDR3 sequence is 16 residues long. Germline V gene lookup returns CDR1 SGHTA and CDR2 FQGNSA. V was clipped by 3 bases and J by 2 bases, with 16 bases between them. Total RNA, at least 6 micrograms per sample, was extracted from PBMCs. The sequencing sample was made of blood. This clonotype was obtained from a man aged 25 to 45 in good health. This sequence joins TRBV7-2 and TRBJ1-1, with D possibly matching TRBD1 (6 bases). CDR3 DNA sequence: TGTGCCAGCAGCTTCCCCTCCGGGACACGCAACACTGAAGCTTTCTTT. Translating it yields CASSFPSGTRNTEAFF.